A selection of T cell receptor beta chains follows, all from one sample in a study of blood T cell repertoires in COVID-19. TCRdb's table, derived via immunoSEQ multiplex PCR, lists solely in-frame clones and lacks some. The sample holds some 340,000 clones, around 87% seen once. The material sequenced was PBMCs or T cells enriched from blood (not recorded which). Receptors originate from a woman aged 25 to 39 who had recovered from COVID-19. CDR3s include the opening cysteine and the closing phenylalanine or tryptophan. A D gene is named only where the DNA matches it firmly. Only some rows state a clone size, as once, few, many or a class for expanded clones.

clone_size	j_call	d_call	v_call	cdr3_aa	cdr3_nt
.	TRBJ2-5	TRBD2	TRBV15	CATSRAGLGGEETQYF	TGTGCCACCAGCAGAGCGGGACTAGGCGGGGAAGAGACCCAGTACTTC
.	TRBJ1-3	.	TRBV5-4	CASSLAEQGSGNTIYF	TGTGCCAGCAGCTTGGCGGAACAGGGCTCTGGAAACACCATATATTTT
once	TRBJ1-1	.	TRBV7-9	CASREGVNTEAFF	TGTGCCAGCCGAGAGGGAGTGAACACTGAAGCTTTCTTT
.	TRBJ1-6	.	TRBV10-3	CAISGRGGQGNSPLHF	TGTGCCATCAGTGGCCGAGGGGGTCAGGGTAATTCACCCCTCCACTTT
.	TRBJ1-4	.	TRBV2	CASRGNPGEKLFF	TGTGCCAGCAGAGGGAACCCAGGGGAAAAACTGTTTTTT
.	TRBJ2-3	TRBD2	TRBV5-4	CASSLWTSGRDTQYF	TGTGCCAGCAGCCTATGGACTAGCGGCAGGGATACGCAGTATTTT
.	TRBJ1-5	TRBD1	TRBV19	CATSDRSSNQPQHF	TGTGCCACCTCGGACAGGAGTAGCAATCAGCCCCAGCATTTT
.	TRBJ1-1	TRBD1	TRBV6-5	CASRPTGGSTEAFF	TGTGCCAGCAGACCCACAGGGGGATCCACTGAAGCTTTCTTT
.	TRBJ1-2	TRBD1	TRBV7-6	CASSPGTGGSVGYTF	TGTGCCAGCAGCCCCGGGACAGGGGGATCAGTTGGCTACACCTTC
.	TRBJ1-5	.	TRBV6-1	CASSEVTPNQPQHF	TGTGCCAGCAGTGAAGTGACACCGAATCAGCCCCAGCATTTT
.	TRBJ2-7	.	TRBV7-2	CASSPWTDEQYF	TGTGCCAGCAGCCCCTGGACAGACGAGCAGTACTTC
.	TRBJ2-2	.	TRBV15	CATSRDRAGVSTGELFF	TGTGCCACCAGCAGAGATAGGGCAGGGGTGAGCACCGGGGAGCTGTTTTTT
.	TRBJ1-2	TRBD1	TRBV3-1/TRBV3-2	CASSLRGQGSGYTF	TGTGCCAGCAGCCTTCGAGGACAGGGATCTGGCTACACCTTC
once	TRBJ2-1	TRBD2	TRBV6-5	CASSYRLAGAGEQFF	TGTGCCAGCAGTTATAGGCTAGCGGGGGCCGGTGAGCAGTTCTTC
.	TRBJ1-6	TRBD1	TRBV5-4	CASSLGTGATSSPLHF	TGTGCCAGCAGCTTGGGGACAGGGGCCACCAGTTCACCCCTCCACTTT
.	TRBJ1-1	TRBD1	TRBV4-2	CASSQDLGTGGRAFF	TGTGCCAGCAGCCAAGATCTTGGGACAGGGGGGAGAGCTTTCTTT
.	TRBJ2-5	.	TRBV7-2	CASSLAPVGGTETQYF	TGTGCCAGCAGCTTAGCTCCTGTGGGGGGAACGGAGACCCAGTACTTC
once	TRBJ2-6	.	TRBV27	CASSPLGPGANVLTF	TGTGCCAGCAGTCCCCTGGGGCCTGGGGCCAACGTCCTGACTTTC
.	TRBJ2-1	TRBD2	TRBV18	CASSPYQKAGGYNEQFF	TGTGCCAGCTCACCGTATCAAAAAGCGGGGGGTTACAATGAGCAGTTCTTC
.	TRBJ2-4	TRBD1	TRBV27	CASSLGQVENIQYF	TGTGCCAGCAGCCTCGGACAGGTCGAAAACATTCAGTACTTC
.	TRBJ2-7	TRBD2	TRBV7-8	CASSSGTSGGPTWYEQYF	TGTGCCAGCAGCTCCGGGACTAGCGGGGGCCCAACCTGGTACGAGCAGTACTTC
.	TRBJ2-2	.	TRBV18	CASSPLNTGELFF	TGTGCCAGCTCACCCCTGAACACCGGGGAGCTGTTTTTT
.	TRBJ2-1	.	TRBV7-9	CASSLDARYNEQFF	TGTGCCAGCAGCTTAGATGCCAGATACAATGAGCAGTTCTTC
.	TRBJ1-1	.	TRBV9	CASSVGGSTEAFF	TGTGCCAGCAGCGTAGGCGGGTCCACTGAAGCTTTCTTT
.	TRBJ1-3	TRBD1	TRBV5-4	CASSLDRVTGNTIYF	TGTGCCAGCAGCCTCGACAGGGTAACTGGAAACACCATATATTTT
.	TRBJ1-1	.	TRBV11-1	CASSPQDRYNTEAFF	TGTGCCAGCAGCCCACAGGACAGATATAACACTGAAGCTTTCTTT
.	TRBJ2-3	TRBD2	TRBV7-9	CASRGLSLYTDTQYF	TGTGCCAGCAGGGGACTATCGCTCTACACAGATACGCAGTATTTT
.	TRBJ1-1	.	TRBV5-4	CASSLDPRSDTEAFF	TGTGCCAGCAGCTTGGACCCCCGGTCGGACACTGAAGCTTTCTTT
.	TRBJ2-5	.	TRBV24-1	CATSDPKAQETQYF	TGTGCCACCAGTGATCCTAAAGCCCAAGAGACCCAGTACTTC
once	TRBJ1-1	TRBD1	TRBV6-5	CASRSGGVTEAFF	TGTGCCAGCAGGTCAGGGGGAGTCACTGAAGCTTTCTTT
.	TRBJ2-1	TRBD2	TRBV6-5	CASSPGLAGFNEQFF	TGTGCCAGCAGCCCAGGACTAGCGGGGTTCAATGAGCAGTTCTTC
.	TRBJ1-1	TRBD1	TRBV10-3	CAISSGQGHTEAFF	TGTGCCATCAGCAGCGGACAGGGCCACACTGAAGCTTTCTTT
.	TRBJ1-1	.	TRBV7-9	CASSLGQNTEAFF	TGTGCCAGCAGCTTAGGGCAGAACACTGAAGCTTTCTTT
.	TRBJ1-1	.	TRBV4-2	CASSQASPEPEAFF	TGTGCCAGCAGCCAAGCGTCCCCGGAGCCTGAAGCTTTCTTT
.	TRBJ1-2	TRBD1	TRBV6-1	CASSEGQGLNYGYTF	TGTGCCAGCAGTGAAGGACAGGGCCTTAACTATGGCTACACCTTC
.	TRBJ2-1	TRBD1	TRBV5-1	CASSWFAGTGSINEQFF	TGCGCCAGCAGCTGGTTTGCCGGGACAGGGAGTATCAATGAGCAGTTCTTC
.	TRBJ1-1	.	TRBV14	CASSPWGSMNTEAFF	TGTGCCAGCAGCCCCTGGGGCAGCATGAACACTGAAGCTTTCTTT
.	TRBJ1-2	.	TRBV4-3	CASSQAAGTSYGYTF	TGCGCCAGCAGCCAGGCAGCCGGGACAAGCTATGGCTACACCTTC
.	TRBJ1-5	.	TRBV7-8	CASSADRNQPQHF	TGTGCCAGCAGCGCGGACAGAAATCAGCCCCAGCATTTT
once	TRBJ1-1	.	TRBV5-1	CASSKASGYTEAFF	TGCGCCAGCAGCAAAGCGTCAGGGTACACTGAAGCTTTCTTT
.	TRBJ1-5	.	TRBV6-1	CASSEWAGGNNQPQHF	TGTGCCAGCAGTGAATGGGCAGGAGGGAACAATCAGCCCCAGCATTTT
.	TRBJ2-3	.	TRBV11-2	CASTPSGGTDTQYF	TGTGCCAGCACCCCTTCGGGGGGCACAGATACGCAGTATTTT